The 29 T cell receptor beta chains below were found in one sample sequenced in a study of naive and memory T cell subsets. Both TRBC1 and TRBC2 were covered by a beta constant-region primer of two equimolar oligonucleotides. Nested alpha and beta constant-region primers with the SP2 primer drove four PCR rounds on ligated cDNA. TCRdb passed the UMI-ligation and nested PCR reads through MiXCR, listing each CDR3 protein once. There are about 120,000 distinct CDR3 sequences in the sample; 36% occur only once, and approximately 0.9% lies in the top ten. The sample comprised central memory CD4+ T cells from blood. The origin of the receptors is a human donor in good health.

This clonotype was counted a few times. V gene TRBV19 combines with J gene TRBJ2-1; a weak D match, TRBD2 (5 bases). Trimming pared 3 bases from V and 1 base from J, leaving 7 bases between. Germline V lookup: CDR1 LNHDA, CDR2 SQIVND (reference sequence). The length of the CDR3 is 14 residues. CDR3 region: CASSISGSYNEQFF. The DNA of the CDR3 is TGTGCCAGTAGTATCTCGGGATCCTACAATGAGCAGTTCTTC.

This clonotype was counted only a few times. The V call is TRBV24-1, the J call TRBJ2-2; a possible D gene is TRBD2 (5 bases). Germline V gene lookup returns CDR1 KGHDR and CDR2 SFDVKD. This CDR3 region has 16 residues. The ends were cut back, 3 bases at V and 4 bases at J, with 14 bases in the middle. The CDR3 protein is CATSDLGVRGTGELFF. CDR3 nucleotides: TGTGCCACCAGTGATCTGGGTGTCCGGGGCACCGGGGAGCTGTTTTTT.

This clonotype was seen only once. V gene TRBV6-5 combines with J gene TRBJ1-5; a weak D match, TRBD1 (6 bases). The germline V gene encodes CDR1 MNHEY and CDR2 SVGAGI. Trimming pared 0 bases from V and 10 bases from J, leaving 19 bases between. CDR3 length: 16 amino acids. CDR3 in amino acids: CASSYSRGGGYFPQHF. As DNA, the CDR3 is TGTGCCAGCAGTTACTCGAGGGGAGGGGGGTACTTTCCCCAGCATTTT.

The table lists this clonotype with a count of one. V usage is TRBV3-1 and J usage is TRBJ1-2; maybe TRBD1 (5 bases). This CDR3 is built from 15 residues. The germline gives CDR1 LGHDT, CDR2 YNNKEL (reference sequence). V was shortened by 1 base and J by 8 bases, with 17 bases between the two germline ends. CDR3: CASSQGPRVSGGYTF. CDR3 nucleotide sequence: TGTGCCAGCAGCCAAGGCCCCAGGGTATCGGGGGGCTACACCTTC.

In this sample, this clonotype turned up many times. The chain combines TRBV20-1 with TRBJ2-7; maybe TRBD1 (6 bases). This CDR3 is 12 amino acids long. The ends were cut back, 2 bases at V and 6 bases at J, with 11 bases in the middle. Germline-derived CDR1 and CDR2 are DFQATT and SNEGSKA (reference sequence). The DNA of the CDR3 is TGCAGTGCTAGACAGGGGTTCGGCGAGCAGTACTTC. Its translation is CSARQGFGEQYF.

J is TRBJ2-1 and V is TRBV20-1, with TRBD1 matching 7 bases. The CDR3 loop spans 14 amino acids. V was clipped by 8 bases and J by 0 bases; unmatched bases: 7. Germline CDR1 DFQATT, CDR2 SNEGSKA (reference sequence). CDR3 DNA: TGCAGTTGCGCAGACAGGGACTCCTACAATGAGCAGTTCTTC. Its protein product is CSCADRDSYNEQFF.

This clonotype was seen once. The chain combines TRBV2 with TRBJ2-3; 8 bases align to TRBD1. The V and J ends lost 6 bases and 0 bases, in that order; junction bases with no gene match: 5. This CDR3 region has 15 residues. Germline V gene data show CDR1 as SNHLY and CDR2 as FYNNEI. CDR3 DNA sequence: TGTGCCAGCAGAAGTCAGGGGGCTAGCACAGATACGCAGTATTTT. Translating gives CASRSQGASTDTQYF.

J is TRBJ2-7 and V is TRBV2; maybe TRBD1 (5 bases). Per the germline V gene, CDR1 is SNHLY and CDR2 is FYNNEI. CDR3 length: 12 amino acids. The ends were cut back, 7 bases at V and 2 bases at J, with 9 bases in the middle. CDR3 loop: CASTDRAYEQYF. In DNA, the CDR3 is TGTGCCAGCACCGACAGAGCCTACGAGCAGTACTTC.

This clonotype has more than one count but fewer than ten. The J gene is TRBJ2-1, the V gene TRBV15; possible D gene TRBD1, 5 bases. Deletions cut 5 bases from V and 2 bases from J, with 7 bases between. CDR1 is LNHNV and CDR2 is YYDKDF in the germline V gene (reference sequence). The CDR3 consists of 13 residues. CDR3 sequence: CATSWGPYNEQFF. The CDR3 DNA reads TGTGCCACCAGCTGGGGCCCCTACAATGAGCAGTTCTTC. Using reference TRBV15 and TRBJ2-1 for the parts outside the CDR3, the full variable domain is DAMVIQNPRYQVTQFGKPVTLSCSQTLNHNVMYWYQQKSSQAPKLLFHYYDKDFNNEADTPDNFQSRRPNTSFCFLDIRSPGLGDTAMYLCATSWGPYNEQFFGPGTRLTVL.

This chain joins TRBV5-1 and TRBJ2-7, with TRBD2 as a possible D gene (5 bases). Germline loops: CDR1 SGHRS, CDR2 YFSETQ. This CDR3 contains 13 residues. The ends were cut back, 6 bases at V and 0 bases at J, with 10 bases in the middle. CDR3 amino acids: CASKGDSSYEQYF. CDR3 nucleotides: TGCGCCAGCAAGGGAGATAGCTCCTACGAGCAGTACTTC.

V and J are TRBV6-2 or TRBV6-3 and TRBJ1-2; the D is unclear. The germline CDR1 and CDR2 sequences are MNHEY and SVGEGT. The CDR3 has 14 amino acids. V was cut by 0 bases and J by 8 bases, with 13 bases left in between. The CDR3 sequence: CASSYSRSLPGYTF. In nucleotides, the CDR3 is TGTGCCAGCAGTTACTCCAGAAGCCTCCCGGGCTACACCTTC.

The chain is built from TRBV12-5 and TRBJ2-1; 8 nucleotides align to TRBD2. This CDR3 comprises 18 residues. CDR1 and CDR2 (germline): LGHNT, FRNRAP. Trimming removed 2 bases from V and 6 bases from J; junction bases left unmatched: 15. CDR3 sequence reads: CASGLSPLRREVGNEQFF. The CDR3 coding sequence is TGTGCTAGTGGTTTGTCTCCGCTGCGGCGGGAGGTAGGCAATGAGCAGTTCTTC.

The chain has TRBV18 and TRBJ2-2; D possibly corresponds to TRBD2 (5 bases). CDR1 is KGHSH, CDR2 LQKENI, per germline. V was shortened by 6 bases and J by 6 bases, with 11 bases between the two germline ends. The CDR3 length is 13 residues. The CDR3 spells CASSRTFPGELFF. Here the CDR3 DNA reads TGTGCCAGCTCTCGGACTTTCCCCGGGGAGCTGTTTTTT.

The chain couples TRBV7-9 to TRBJ2-6; D is undetermined. CDR1 is SEHNR and CDR2 is FQNEAQ in the germline V gene (reference sequence). The CDR3 loop spans 13 amino acids. Trimming pared 5 bases from V and 4 bases from J, leaving 6 bases between. CDR3 nucleotides: TGTGCCAGCAGCACCCAGGGGGCCAACGTCCTGACTTTC. Its protein is CASSTQGANVLTF.

This chain joins TRBV7-9 and TRBJ2-7, with a possible D match to TRBD1 (6 bases). CDR1 SEHNR and CDR2 FQNEAQ come from the germline V gene (reference sequence). The length of the CDR3 is 14 residues. The V gene lost 5 bases and the J gene lost 7 bases, with 18 bases spanning the gap. The CDR3 is CASSPGTPIKEQYF. The CDR3 nucleotides read TGTGCCAGCAGCCCCGGGACACCAATTAAGGAGCAGTACTTC.

V usage is TRBV20-1 and J usage is TRBJ2-7, with D maybe TRBD2 (5 bases). Germline V gene data show CDR1 as DFQATT and CDR2 as SNEGSKA (reference sequence). V lost 4 bases and J 6 bases, leaving 16 bases between the germline ends. CDR3 length: 13 residues. The CDR3 nucleotides are TGCAGTGCTACCAGACACAGCGGAGGCGAGCAGTACTTC. It specifies CSATRHSGGEQYF.

The rearrangement links TRBV6-6 to TRBJ2-3, with 7 bases fitting TRBD1. The germline CDR1 and CDR2 sequences are MNHNY and SVGAGI (reference sequence). This CDR3 has 15 amino acids. V gave up 5 bases and J gave up 2 bases; unmatched junction bases: 7. CDR3 residues: CASSQTGLVTDTQYF. The DNA of the CDR3 is TGTGCCAGCAGTCAGACAGGGTTGGTCACAGATACGCAGTATTTT.

This chain uses TRBV20-1 with TRBJ2-7; 9 bases line up with TRBD2. This CDR3 spans 15 amino acids. The germline V gene has CDR1 DFQATT and CDR2 SNEGSKA (reference sequence). Unmatched junction bases numbered 12, after V lost 4 bases and J lost 5 bases. The CDR3 is CSATKPLAGDHEQYF. CDR3 coding DNA: TGCAGTGCTACAAAACCTTTAGCGGGAGATCACGAGCAGTACTTC.

This clonotype was detected only a few times. The genes are TRBV19 and TRBJ2-2; no firm D call. Germline V gene sequence: CDR1 LNHDA, CDR2 SQIVND (reference sequence). This CDR3 is built from 18 residues. V was cut by 0 bases and J by 2 bases, with 16 bases left in between. CDR3 sequence: CASSIDQPVFTNTGELFF. CDR3 nucleotide sequence: TGTGCCAGTAGTATAGATCAGCCGGTTTTTACTAACACCGGGGAGCTGTTTTTT.

The CDR3 is CASSYSGPSGNTIYF. The CDR3 coding sequence is TGTGCCAGCAGTTACTCGGGACCTTCAGGAAACACCATATATTTT. The rearrangement joins TRBV6-5 to TRBJ1-3, with a possible D match to TRBD1 (5 bases). Germline V gene sequence: CDR1 MNHEY, CDR2 SVGAGI. This CDR3 is built from 15 residues. V dropped 0 bases and J dropped 4 bases, with 10 bases sitting between them.

The chain links TRBV28 to TRBJ2-7, with D tentatively TRBD1 (5 bases). The CDR3 is made up of 14 amino acids. The germline gives CDR1 MDHEN, CDR2 SYDVKM. Trimming left V 5 bases short and J 1 base short, with 12 bases between. The DNA for the CDR3 is TGTGCCAGCAGTCCTCAGACAGAGTCCTACGAGCAGTACTTC. It yields the protein CASSPQTESYEQYF.

The rearrangement uses TRBV15 and TRBJ2-1; D may correspond to TRBD1 or TRBD2 (6 bases each). This CDR3 contains 16 residues. Looked up from germline, CDR1 is LNHNV and CDR2 is YYDKDF (reference sequence). The V end was cut by 7 bases, the J end by 5 bases, with 21 bases between. CDR3 in amino acids: CATTRGVPLRDNEQFF. CDR3 nucleotide sequence: TGTGCCACCACGAGGGGGGTACCCCTGAGGGACAATGAGCAGTTCTTC.

The chain links TRBV7-2 to TRBJ2-7; D is unclear. V lost 3 bases and J lost 2, with 14 bases in between. The V gene's germline CDR1 is SGHTA and CDR2 FQGNSA. This CDR3 region has 15 residues. The CDR3 reads CASSLIPTSAYEQYF. The CDR3 DNA sequence: TGTGCCAGCAGCTTGATACCCACCTCGGCCTACGAGCAGTACTTC.

CDR3 DNA sequence: TGTGCCAGCAGCCGCAGGGGGTTGCACGGGGAGCTGTTTTTT. Amino acid sequence: CASSRRGLHGELFF. The chain couples TRBV5-6 to TRBJ2-2; TRBD1 matches at 7 bases. Per the germline V gene, CDR1 is SGHDT and CDR2 is YYEEEE. CDR3 size: 14 residues. The ends lost 4 bases at V and 7 bases at J; junction bases unmatched: 7.

The V call is TRBV5-1, the J call TRBJ2-5, with D hard to call. The CDR3 is 13 residues long. Germline V gene lookup returns CDR1 SGHRS and CDR2 YFSETQ. The V end was cut by 4 bases, the J end by 5 bases, with 12 bases between. CDR3 sequence: CASSRQRSETQYF. In nucleotides, the CDR3 is TGCGCCAGCAGCCGTCAAAGGTCCGAGACCCAGTACTTC.

The gene calls are TRBV25-1 and TRBJ2-2; 7 bases match TRBD2. Germline V gene data show CDR1 as MGHDK and CDR2 as SYGVNS. V trimming: 5 bases; J trimming: 2 bases; junction bases outside the gene matches: 5. CDR3 length: 15 amino acids. The CDR3 DNA reads TGTGCCAGCAGTCCGGGGAGGGGCAACACCGGGGAGCTGTTTTTT. Translated, it gives CASSPGRGNTGELFF.

CDR3 amino acids: CASSQDQGRGREQFF. Written as DNA, the CDR3 is TGTGCCAGCAGCCAAGATCAGGGGCGCGGTCGTGAGCAGTTCTTC. The rearrangement links TRBV14 to TRBJ2-1; TRBD1 might be the D (6 bases). CDR3 length: 15 amino acids. Per the germline V gene, CDR1 is SGHDN and CDR2 is FVKESK. Trimming removed 0 bases at V and 9 bases at J, with 15 bases between.

This clonotype was picked up a small number of times. The rearrangement joins TRBV6-5 to TRBJ1-6; D is unclear. The CDR3 covers 14 residues. Trimming stripped 6 bases from V and 9 bases from J, with 15 bases between. The germline V gene has CDR1 MNHEY and CDR2 SVGAGI. CDR3 DNA sequence: TGTGCCAGCAGAGCCGGCGCCCGGGGTTCACCCCTCCACTTT. Translation gives CASRAGARGSPLHF.

This clonotype was counted a single time. The chain links TRBV7-2 to TRBJ2-7; 8 bases line up with TRBD2. Germline V gene data show CDR1 as SGHTA and CDR2 as FQGNSA. This CDR3 contains 16 residues. With 8 bases clipped from V and 0 bases from J, the junction kept 12 bases outside the gene matches. DNA for the CDR3: TGTGCCAGCTCCCGGGATAGCGGGGTTTCCTCCTACGAGCAGTACTTC. The encoded protein is CASSRDSGVSSYEQYF.